The TCR beta chain described here comes from a study of cytomegalovirus exposure and HLA in healthy donors. Study-wide background: As released early, the data held some 80 million unique TCRs from HLA-typed donors. Findings and limits, study-wide: In an earlier analysis, about 87% or about 30%: the productive usage of most TCR beta V segments. Prediction of most subjects' HLA-A and HLA-B alleles by TCR beta sequences was reportedly accurate. V segments that were indistinguishable, TRBV6-2 and TRBV6-3 among them, were omitted from analysis.

Germline lookup yields CDR1 SNHLY and CDR2 FYNNEI. The CDR3 loop spans 16 amino acids. V was pared by 2 bases and J by 5 bases, with 18 bases between. Researchers ran the PCR with 60 Vbeta and 13 Jbeta primers. Profiled with immunoSEQ multiplex PCR; TCRdb holds only in-frame clones, not every one. The data show approximately 69,000 clones, 65% to 70% seen once. About this clone: Antigen unknown.

This sequence originates from a middle-aged man in good health and CMV-seropositive. The genes are TRBV2 and TRBJ1-2; D call uncertain. Sequencing input: PBMCs. The CDR3 coding sequence is TGTGCCAGCAGTGAATTTTGGGCGGAAAGGGAGTATGGCTACACCTTC. It translates to CASSEFWAEREYGYTF.